This T cell receptor beta chain was recorded in a study of spatial heterogeneity in lung cancer. Via MiXCR, TCRdb re-called the 5' RACE reads, giving one row per CDR3 protein. The table lists about 100,000 distinct CDR3 sequences, roughly a fifth of them singletons. Study-level findings and limits: Ubiquitous expanded tumor TCRs showed up in blood more at resection than follow-up.

Time point reported: blood at routine non-recurrence follow-up after resection. Germline values: CDR1 MNHNS, CDR2 SASEGT. CDR3 length: 14 amino acids. Notes on this clonotype: The antigen is undetermined. A much larger clone lies a single base off, so this may be a read error.

The sequenced sample was PBMCs, obtained at follow-up. The sequence derives from a male donor with early-stage non-small cell lung cancer. This chain links TRBV6-1 with TRBJ1-2; 10 positions match TRBD1. CDR3 amino acids: CASSRDRGNYGCTF. The CDR3 DNA reads TGTGCCAGCAGCCGGGACAGGGGTAACTATGGCTGCACCTTC.